Listed below are T cell receptor beta chains from one sample, sequenced in a study of shared T cell receptors in the human thymus. The table came from immunoSEQ multiplex PCR; TCRdb's copy has only in-frame clones and leaves some out. The sample lists some 700,000 clones, 80% to 90% occurring once. The same data also contributed to another study, on human thymus T cells.

Specimen: thymocytes. These receptors were collected from a girl less than two years old with a congenital heart defect. The CDR3 runs from the conserved cysteine through the conserved F or W. D genes are given only for firm matches. Clone size is given for some rows only: seen once, a few or many times, or a class if the clone is expanded.

>-|TRBJ1-5|TRBV6-1|-
CASSEWVTTAIISGPQHF
TGTGCCAGCAGTGAATGGGTGACGACAGCAATAATCAGTGGGCCCCAGCATTTT
>once|TRBJ2-1|TRBV5-1|-
CASSPTPDYNEQFF
TGCGCCAGCAGCCCCACCCCAGATTACAATGAGCAGTTCTTC
>few|TRBJ2-5|TRBV30|TRBD2
CAWSVAGGPGETQYF
TGTGCCTGGAGTGTAGCGGGGGGGCCAGGGGAGACCCAGTACTTC
>-|TRBJ2-7|TRBV4-1|-
CASSLGGGKRTPPYEQYF
TGCGCCAGCAGCCTGGGGGGTGGGAAGCGGACGCCACCCTACGAGCAGTACTTC
>-|TRBJ1-5|TRBV6-5|TRBD1
CASSPRTGPQPQHF
TGTGCCAGCAGCCCCCGGACAGGCCCTCAGCCCCAGCATTTT
>-|TRBJ1-6|TRBV28|-
CASSSPGGRAYNSPLHF
TGTGCCAGCAGTTCCCCCGGGGGAAGGGCCTATAATTCACCCCTCCACTTT
>few|TRBJ2-2|TRBV5-1|-
CASCHKQRNTGELFF
TGCGCCAGCTGTCATAAACAAAGGAACACCGGGGAGCTGTTTTTT
>-|TRBJ2-7|TRBV4-3|-
CASSYSGSSPYEQYF
TGCGCCAGCAGCTACTCGGGGTCTTCCCCCTACGAGCAGTACTTC
>-|TRBJ1-1|TRBV2|-
CASIINRDQHGNTEAFF
TGTGCCAGCATAATTAACAGGGACCAGCATGGGAACACTGAAGCTTTCTTT
>-|TRBJ1-6|TRBV27|-
CASSLERGSPLHF
TGTGCCAGCAGTTTGGAAAGGGGATCACCCCTCCACTTT
>-|TRBJ1-5|TRBV6-1|-
CASSESRQERDSNQPQHF
TGTGCCAGCAGTGAGAGCCGACAGGAACGAGATAGCAATCAGCCCCAGCATTTT
>-|TRBJ2-1|TRBV29-1|TRBD1
CSVVDRVEQFF
TGCAGCGTTGTAGACAGGGTAGAGCAGTTCTTC
>-|TRBJ1-2|TRBV11-2|TRBD1
CASSLVRGQGTNYGYTF
TGTGCCAGCAGCTTGGTCCGCGGACAGGGGACTAACTATGGCTACACCTTC
>-|TRBJ2-1|TRBV20-1|-
CSAPFDNEQFF
TGCAGTGCCCCGTTCGACAATGAGCAGTTCTTC
>-|TRBJ2-3|TRBV27|TRBD2
CASSLFPGRGGWTDTQYF
TGTGCCAGCAGTTTATTCCCTGGGCGGGGGGGTTGGACAGATACGCAGTATTTT
>-|TRBJ1-6|TRBV28|TRBD1
CASTTPGQSNSPLHF
TGTGCCAGCACCACCCCGGGACAGAGTAATTCACCCCTCCACTTT
>-|TRBJ1-6|TRBV27|TRBD1
CASSLGLSQDRRSFGSPLHF
TGTGCCAGCAGTTTGGGATTATCCCAGGACAGGAGGTCTTTTGGGTCACCCCTCCACTTT
>once|TRBJ2-3|TRBV7-8|-
CASSLAGGPVDTQYF
TGTGCCAGCAGCTTAGCGGGGGGGCCGGTAGATACGCAGTATTTT
>-|TRBJ2-7|TRBV7-3|TRBD2
CASSLRPGGTSEPYEQYF
TGTGCCAGCTCTTTGAGGCCGGGGGGGACTAGCGAACCCTACGAGCAGTACTTC
>-|TRBJ2-1|TRBV4-3|TRBD2
CASSRPTSGGPQNYNEQFF
TGCGCCAGCAGCCGACCCACTAGCGGGGGACCTCAAAACTACAATGAGCAGTTCTTC
>-|TRBJ1-2|TRBV4-1|TRBD1
CASSQDGQGNGYTF
TGCGCCAGCAGCCAAGACGGACAGGGAAATGGCTACACCTTC
>-|TRBJ1-2|TRBV5-1|-
CASSLVPGRNYGYTF
TGCGCCAGCAGCTTGGTCCCAGGGAGGAACTATGGCTACACCTTC
>few|TRBJ2-2|TRBV9|-
CASSGPRVEGTGELFF
TGTGCCAGCAGTGGGCCGCGGGTTGAGGGCACCGGGGAGCTGTTTTTT
>-|TRBJ2-3|TRBV4-3|TRBD1
CASSQVGPRDRVSTDTQYF
TGCGCCAGCAGCCAAGTAGGCCCTCGGGACAGGGTATCAACAGATACGCAGTATTTT
>few|TRBJ1-5|TRBV27|-
CASSEIGRFDNQPQHF
TGTGCCAGCAGTGAGATCGGGAGATTTGACAATCAGCCCCAGCATTTT
>-|TRBJ1-1|TRBV5-1|TRBD1
CASSPQGQMNTEAFF
TGCGCCAGCAGCCCACAGGGACAGATGAACACTGAAGCTTTCTTT
>-|TRBJ1-1|TRBV6-1|-
CASSEDVRGGNTEAFF
TGTGCCAGCAGTGAAGATGTGAGGGGAGGGAACACTGAAGCTTTCTTT
>few|TRBJ1-2|TRBV5-6|TRBD1
CASSSEPTGRNGYTF
TGTGCCAGCAGCTCAGAACCGACAGGGAGGAATGGCTACACCTTC
>-|TRBJ1-2|TRBV11-2|TRBD1
CASSVPGQYYGYTF
TGTGCCAGCAGCGTTCCGGGACAGTACTATGGCTACACCTTC
>-|TRBJ1-1|TRBV5-6|TRBD1
CASSLTSGGTEAFF
TGTGCCAGCAGCCTCACCTCAGGGGGCACTGAAGCTTTCTTT
>-|TRBJ2-3|TRBV1|-
CTSSFPPALSTDTQYF
TGCACCAGCAGCTTTCCCCCTGCACTGAGCACAGATACGCAGTATTTT
>-|TRBJ2-7|TRBV29-1|TRBD1
CSVSLVKGQGVYEQYF
TGCAGCGTTTCTCTTGTTAAGGGACAGGGGGTTTACGAGCAGTACTTC
>-|TRBJ1-2|TRBV21-1|-
CASKLQGGMLYGYTF
TGTGCCAGCAAATTACAGGGTGGAATGCTTTATGGCTACACCTTC
>few|TRBJ1-5|TRBV2|TRBD1
CASSDVRDRGRSNQPQHF
TGTGCCAGCAGTGATGTCCGGGACAGGGGGCGTAGCAATCAGCCCCAGCATTTT
>-|TRBJ1-4|TRBV4-3|-
CASSQDGSGLGKLFF
TGCGCCAGCAGCCAAGATGGGTCAGGGCTGGGAAAACTGTTTTTT
>-|TRBJ2-6|TRBV4-3|-
CASSPYSPISVLTF
TGCGCCAGCAGCCCCTACAGTCCCATCAGCGTCCTGACTTTC
>few|TRBJ1-3|TRBV4-1|TRBD1
CASSGRDRDSGNTIYF
TGCGCCAGCAGCGGTAGGGACAGAGACTCTGGAAACACCATATATTTT
>once|TRBJ1-5|TRBV5-6|-
CASSLQGDGNQPQHF
TGTGCCAGCAGCCTACAGGGAGACGGCAATCAGCCCCAGCATTTT
>-|TRBJ1-2|TRBV30|-
CAWSLGQREEDYGYTF
TGTGCCTGGAGCTTGGGGCAGAGAGAAGAAGACTATGGCTACACCTTC
>-|TRBJ1-4|TRBV30|-
CAWSVRGMGGKLFF
TGTGCCTGGAGTGTACGGGGGATGGGGGGAAAACTGTTTTTT
>-|TRBJ1-2|TRBV6-1|-
CASSQKTGSYGYTF
TGTGCCAGCAGCCAGAAAACAGGGAGCTATGGCTACACCTTC
>-|TRBJ1-2|TRBV5-6|-
CASSLQGFYGYTF
TGTGCCAGCAGCTTGCAGGGCTTCTATGGCTACACCTTC
>-|TRBJ2-3|TRBV5-5|-
CASSFQGSTDTQYF
TGTGCCAGCAGCTTCCAGGGAAGCACAGATACGCAGTATTTT